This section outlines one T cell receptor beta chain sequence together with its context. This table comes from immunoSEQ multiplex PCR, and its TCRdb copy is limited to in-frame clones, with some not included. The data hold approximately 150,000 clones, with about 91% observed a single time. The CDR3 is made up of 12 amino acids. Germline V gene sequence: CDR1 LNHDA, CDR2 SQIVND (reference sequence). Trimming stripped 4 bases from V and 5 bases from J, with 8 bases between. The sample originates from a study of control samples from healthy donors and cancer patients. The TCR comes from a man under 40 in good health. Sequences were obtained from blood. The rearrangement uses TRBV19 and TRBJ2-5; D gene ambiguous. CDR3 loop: CASSTLGETQYF. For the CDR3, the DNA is TGTGCCAGTAGTACCCTCGGGGAGACCCAGTACTTC.